This record looks at one TCR beta chain sequence and its context. The data derive from a study of blood T cell repertoires in COVID-19. Overall study: The United States, Italy and Spain provided the acute and convalescent COVID-19 samples. From T cells, B-cell-depleted T cells, or PBMCs came the material, which was cDNA or gDNA.

The V end lost 6 bases, the J end lost 8 bases, and 14 bases lay between the germline ends. This CDR3 comprises 12 residues. Residents of 24 US areas, aged about 18 to 89 years, made up the participants. Clinical histories supplied by participants themselves formed the basis of cohort assignment. Generated by immunoSEQ multiplex PCR, the TCRdb table keeps only in-frame clones and is missing some. This table has approximately 250,000 clones, 88% appearing once. The specimen sequenced was PBMCs or T cells enriched from blood (not recorded which). The V call is TRBV12-3 or TRBV12-4, the J call TRBJ2-7; a weak D match, TRBD1 (6 bases). This TCR derives from a woman between 35 and 50 years old with acute COVID-19. CDR3 sequence (DNA): TGTGCCAGCAGGGGCACAGGGTTTCAGCAGTACTTC. It codes for CASRGTGFQQYF.